These 5 T cell receptor beta chains came from one sample sequenced in a study of metastatic and nonmetastatic thyroid tumors. TCRdb reanalyzed the PCR reads via MiXCR. There are fewer than 40,000 clones in the sample; approximately 40% occur only once, and about 23% lies in the top ten. Each patient went into thyroid surgery without having received any treatment. Sample: tumor tissue. These TCRs come from a female donor with papillary thyroid cancer or a benign thyroid nodule (not recorded which). Some clones in this sample may be carry-over from other donors' samples.

This clone is a singleton in its sample. V and J are TRBV19 and TRBJ2-6, with D uncertain. The CDR3 has 16 residues. Between the trimmed V and J ends, which lost 6 bases and 4 bases, there was a span of 16 bases. The V gene's germline CDR1 is LNHDA and CDR2 SQIVND (reference sequence). As DNA, the CDR3 is TGTGCCAGTAGGAAGGCAGGCCGGTCAGGGGCCAACGTCCTGACTTTC. It specifies CASRKAGRSGANVLTF.

The CDR3 here is CASSLDREDEQFF. The CDR3 DNA reads as TGTGCCAGCAGCTTAGATCGAGAGGATGAGCAGTTCTTC. The V gene is TRBV11-3, the J gene TRBJ2-1, with D hard to call. Per germline, CDR1 SGHNT and CDR2 YENEEA. Trimming shortened V by 0 bases and J by 8 bases, and 8 bases separated the two germline ends. This CDR3 comprises 13 residues.

There are a few counts of this clone. The V call is TRBV6-2 or TRBV6-3, the J call TRBJ2-2; no clear D gene. Germline V gives CDR1 MNHEY, CDR2 SVGEGT. V lost 2 bases and J 3 bases, leaving 13 bases between the germline ends. The CDR3 totals 16 residues. CDR3 sequence: CASSYGPGTYTGELFF. CDR3 sequence (DNA): TGTGCCAGCAGTTACGGCCCTGGTACCTACACCGGGGAGCTGTTTTTT.

This clone has more than one count but fewer than ten. The rearrangement joins TRBV19 to TRBJ2-2; no definite D call. V was pared by 1 base and J by 4 bases, with 7 bases between. This CDR3 has 14 residues. Germline assignment: CDR1 LNHDA and CDR2 SQIVND (reference sequence). The CDR3, as DNA: TGTGCCAGTAGTATAGGCCAAGTCACCGGGGAGCTGTTTTTT. It is translated as CASSIGQVTGELFF.

This clone was found a few times. This chain connects TRBV20-1 to TRBJ1-6; 7 bases match TRBD1. Germline lookup yields CDR1 DFQATT and CDR2 SNEGSKA (reference sequence). With 2 bases clipped from V and 6 bases from J, the junction kept 7 bases outside the gene matches. This CDR3 is built from 15 residues. The CDR3 DNA reads TGCAGTGCTAGAACGGGGACAGCATTTAATTCACCCCTCCACTTT. Protein sequence: CSARTGTAFNSPLHF.